These 8 T cell receptor beta chains share one sample of origin, sequenced in a study of blood T cells in healthy people across ages. Alongside a J-beta primer mix, a sample-barcoded 5' primer served in a second PCR lasting 7 to 11 cycles. From the 5' RACE reads, TCRdb called clonotypes with MiXCR, one entry per CDR3 protein. The sample records about a million distinct CDR3 sequences, 48% being singletons. The sample was blood. The receptors derive from a man in his thirties or forties in good health.

The gene calls are TRBV27 and TRBJ2-3, with TRBD2 as a possible D gene (6 bases). Germline loops: CDR1 MNHEY, CDR2 SMNVEV (reference sequence). The V end was cut by 6 bases, the J end by 3 bases, with 16 bases between. This CDR3 is 15 amino acids long. CDR3 sequence: CASRWDGAGTDTQYF. CDR3 nucleotides: TGTGCCAGCAGGTGGGACGGGGCGGGGACAGATACGCAGTATTTT.

The V call is TRBV30, the J call TRBJ1-5; 7 bases match TRBD1. CDR1 and CDR2 from the germline V gene are GTSNPN and SVGIG (reference sequence). This CDR3 comprises 14 residues. Trimming at V came to 1 base and at J to 7 bases, leaving 7 bases not matched to a gene. The CDR3 spells CAWSGNRGAQPQHF. The DNA for the CDR3 is TGTGCCTGGAGTGGAAACAGGGGAGCCCAGCCCCAGCATTTT.

The chain is built from TRBV4-3 and TRBJ2-1; 7 nucleotides match TRBD2. Per germline, CDR1 LGHNA and CDR2 YSLEER. V shed 0 bases, J shed 13 bases, and the junction held 15 bases outside the gene matches. The CDR3 has 16 residues. CDR3 protein: CASSQDGQRDQETQFF. Here the CDR3 DNA reads TGCGCCAGCAGCCAAGATGGTCAGCGGGACCAAGAGACCCAGTTCTTC.

The rearrangement uses TRBV24-1 and TRBJ2-3; a possible D gene is TRBD1 (7 bases). With 4 bases removed from V and 4 bases from J, the gap between germline ends came to 23 bases. Germline CDR1 and CDR2: KGHDR and SFDVKD. The CDR3 loop spans 18 amino acids. CDR3 amino acids: CATSDPGHTTGTPDTQYF. The CDR3 DNA reads TGTGCCACCAGTGACCCTGGGCACACGACAGGGACTCCAGATACGCAGTATTTT.

The table lists this clonotype with many counts. J is TRBJ1-2 and V is TRBV5-1; D gene ambiguous. V dropped 4 bases and J dropped 3 bases, with 7 bases sitting between them. The CDR3 is 12 residues long. Germline loops: CDR1 SGHRS, CDR2 YFSETQ. The CDR3 loop reads CASSNLDYGYTF. The DNA of the CDR3 is TGCGCCAGCAGCAACCTCGACTATGGCTACACCTTC.

This rearrangement joins TRBV10-3 to TRBJ2-1, with 12 bases aligning to TRBD2. With V trimmed by 0 bases and J by 4 bases, 1 base remained unmatched. Germline assignment: CDR1 ENHRY and CDR2 SYGVKD. The CDR3 spans 16 residues. CDR3 coding DNA: TGTGCCATCAGTGAGTCGACTAGCGGGGGTTACAATGAGCAGTTCTTC. Translation gives CAISESTSGGYNEQFF.

This clonotype was detected only a few times. This chain uses TRBV10-3 with TRBJ2-7; 11 bases line up with TRBD1. In germline, CDR1 is ENHRY, CDR2 SYGVKD. The ends lost 11 bases at V and 7 bases at J; junction bases unmatched: 7. This CDR3 is built from 12 residues. The CDR3 nucleotides read TGTGCCGTCGCGGGACAGGGGGATGAGCAGTACTTC. Protein product: CAVAGQGDEQYF.

This chain links TRBV5-5 with TRBJ2-7, with no clear D. CDR3 length equals 15 residues. CDR1 and CDR2 (germline): SGHKS, YYEKEE (reference sequence). The V and J ends lost 0 bases and 0 bases respectively, with 10 bases between them. The CDR3 region is CASSLEAPSSYEQYF. DNA for the CDR3: TGTGCCAGCAGCTTGGAAGCACCGAGCTCCTACGAGCAGTACTTC.